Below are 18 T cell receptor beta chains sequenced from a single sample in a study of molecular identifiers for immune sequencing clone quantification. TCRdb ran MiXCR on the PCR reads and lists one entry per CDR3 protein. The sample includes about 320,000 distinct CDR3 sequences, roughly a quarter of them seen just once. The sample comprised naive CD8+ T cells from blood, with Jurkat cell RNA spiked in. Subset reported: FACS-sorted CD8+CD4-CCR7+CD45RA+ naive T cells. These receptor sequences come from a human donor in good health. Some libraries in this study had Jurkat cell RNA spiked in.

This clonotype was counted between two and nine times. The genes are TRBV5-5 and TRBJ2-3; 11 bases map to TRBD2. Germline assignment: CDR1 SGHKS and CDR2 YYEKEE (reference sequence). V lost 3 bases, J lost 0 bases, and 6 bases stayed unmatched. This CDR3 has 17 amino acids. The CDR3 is CASSSEGTSGSTDTQYF. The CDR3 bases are TGTGCCAGCAGCTCAGAGGGGACTAGCGGTAGCACAGATACGCAGTATTTT.

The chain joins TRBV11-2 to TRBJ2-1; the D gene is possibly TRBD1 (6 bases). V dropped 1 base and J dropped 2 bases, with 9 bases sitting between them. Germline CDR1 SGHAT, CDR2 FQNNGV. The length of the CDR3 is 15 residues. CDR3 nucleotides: TGTGCCAGCAGCTTAGCCAGGGGTGCCTACAATGAGCAGTTCTTC. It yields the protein CASSLARGAYNEQFF.

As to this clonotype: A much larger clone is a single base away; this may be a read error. The CDR3 loop is CACSLGGEGTDTQYF. Here the CDR3 DNA reads TGTGCCTGCAGCTTAGGGGGCGAGGGAACAGATACGCAGTATTTT. The V call is TRBV5-4, the J call TRBJ2-3, with 7 positions matching TRBD1. The CDR3 is made up of 15 amino acids. Germline CDR1 and CDR2: SGHNT and YYREEE (reference sequence).

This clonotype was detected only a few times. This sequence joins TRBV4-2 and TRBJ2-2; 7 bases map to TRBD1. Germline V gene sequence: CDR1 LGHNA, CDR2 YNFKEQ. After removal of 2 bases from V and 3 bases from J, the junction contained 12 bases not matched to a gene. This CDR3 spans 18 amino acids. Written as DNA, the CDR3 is TGTGCCAGCAGCCAAAGAGGGCCTGGGACAGCCGACACCGGGGAGCTGTTTTTT. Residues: CASSQRGPGTADTGELFF.

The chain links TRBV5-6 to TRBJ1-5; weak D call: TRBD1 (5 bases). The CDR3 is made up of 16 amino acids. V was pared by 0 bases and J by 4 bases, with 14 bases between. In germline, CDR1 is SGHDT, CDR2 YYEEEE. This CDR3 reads CASSLGGSGGNQPQHF. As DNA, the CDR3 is TGTGCCAGCAGCTTGGGGGGGTCGGGTGGGAATCAGCCCCAGCATTTT.

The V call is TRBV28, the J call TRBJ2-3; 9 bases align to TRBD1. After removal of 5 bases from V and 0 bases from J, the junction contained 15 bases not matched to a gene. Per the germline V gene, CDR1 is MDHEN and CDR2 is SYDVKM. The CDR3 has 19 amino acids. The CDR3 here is CASSPETGTGLSSTDTQYF. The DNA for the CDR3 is TGTGCCAGCAGTCCCGAAACCGGGACAGGGCTTTCTAGCACAGATACGCAGTATTTT.

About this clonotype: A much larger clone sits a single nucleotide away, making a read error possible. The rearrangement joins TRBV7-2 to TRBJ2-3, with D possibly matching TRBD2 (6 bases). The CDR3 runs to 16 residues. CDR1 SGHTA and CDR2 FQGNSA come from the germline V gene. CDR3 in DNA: TGTGTCAGCAGCCCCCCGGGACTCCAAAGCACAGATACGCAGTATTTT. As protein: CVSSPPGLQSTDTQYF. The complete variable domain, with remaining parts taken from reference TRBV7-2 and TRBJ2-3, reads GAGVSQSPSNKVTEKGKDVELRCDPISGHTALYWYRQSLGQGLEFLIYFQGNSAPDKSGLPSDRFSAERTGGSVSTLTIQRTQQEDSAVYLCVSSPPGLQSTDTQYFGPGTRLTVL.

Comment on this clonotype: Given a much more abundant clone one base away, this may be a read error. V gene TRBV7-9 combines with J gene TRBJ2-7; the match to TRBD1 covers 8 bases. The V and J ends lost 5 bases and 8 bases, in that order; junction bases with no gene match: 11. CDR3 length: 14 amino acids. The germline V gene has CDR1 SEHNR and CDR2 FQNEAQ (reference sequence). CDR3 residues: CASSKQDRVYKQYF. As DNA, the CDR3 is TGTGCCAGCAGCAAGCAGGACAGGGTGTACAAGCAGTACTTC.

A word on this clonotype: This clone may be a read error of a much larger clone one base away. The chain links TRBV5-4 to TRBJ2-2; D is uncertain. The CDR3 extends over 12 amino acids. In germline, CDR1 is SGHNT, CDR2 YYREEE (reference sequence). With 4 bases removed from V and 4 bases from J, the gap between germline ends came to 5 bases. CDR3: CASSPPTGELFF. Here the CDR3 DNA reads TGTGCCAGCAGCCCACCCACCGGGGAGCTGTTTTTT.

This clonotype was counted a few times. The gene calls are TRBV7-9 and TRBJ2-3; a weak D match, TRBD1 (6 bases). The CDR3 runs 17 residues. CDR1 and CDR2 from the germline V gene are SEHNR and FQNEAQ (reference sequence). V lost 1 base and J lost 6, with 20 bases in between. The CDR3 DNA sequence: TGTGCCAGCAGCTTAGACCCCGGGCAGGGGCACATTGATACGCAGTATTTT. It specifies CASSLDPGQGHIDTQYF.

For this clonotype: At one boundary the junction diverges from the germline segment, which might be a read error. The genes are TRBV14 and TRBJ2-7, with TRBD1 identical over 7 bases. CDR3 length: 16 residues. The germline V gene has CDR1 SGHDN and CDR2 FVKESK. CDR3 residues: CVSSPPTGTLHYEQYF. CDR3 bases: TGTGTCAGCAGCCCCCCGACAGGGACCCTACACTACGAGCAGTACTTC.

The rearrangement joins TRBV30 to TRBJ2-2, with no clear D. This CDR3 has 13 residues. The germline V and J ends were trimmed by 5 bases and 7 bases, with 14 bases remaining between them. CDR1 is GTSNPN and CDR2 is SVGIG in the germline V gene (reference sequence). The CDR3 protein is CAWETSYGGELFF. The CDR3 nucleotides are TGTGCCTGGGAAACGTCGTACGGCGGGGAGCTGTTTTTT.

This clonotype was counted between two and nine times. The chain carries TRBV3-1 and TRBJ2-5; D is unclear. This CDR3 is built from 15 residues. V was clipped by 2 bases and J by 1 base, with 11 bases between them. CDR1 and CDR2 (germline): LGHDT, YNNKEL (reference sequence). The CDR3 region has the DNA TGTGCCAGCAGCCAATCTTTGGCAGGCCAAGAGACCCAGTACTTC. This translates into CASSQSLAGQETQYF.

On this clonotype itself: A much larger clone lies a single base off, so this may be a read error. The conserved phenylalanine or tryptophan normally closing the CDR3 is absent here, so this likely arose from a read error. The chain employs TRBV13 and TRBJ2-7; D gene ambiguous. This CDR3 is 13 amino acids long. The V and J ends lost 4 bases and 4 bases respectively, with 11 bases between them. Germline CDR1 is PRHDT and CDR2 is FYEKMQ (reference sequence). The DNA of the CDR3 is TGTGCCAGCAGCTCCTCCGACGAGTACGAGCAGTACTCC. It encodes CASSSSDEYEQYS.

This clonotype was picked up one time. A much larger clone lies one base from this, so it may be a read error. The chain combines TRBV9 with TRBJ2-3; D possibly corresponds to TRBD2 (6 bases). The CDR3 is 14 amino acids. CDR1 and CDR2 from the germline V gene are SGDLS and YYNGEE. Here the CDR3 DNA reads TGTGCCAGCAGCGGGAGGGGAGATACAGATACGCTGTATTTT. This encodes CASSGRGDTDTLYF. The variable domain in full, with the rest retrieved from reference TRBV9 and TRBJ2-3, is DSGVTQTPKHLITATGQRVTLRCSPRSGDLSVYWYQQSLDQGLQFLIQYYNGEERAKGNILERFSAQQFPDLHSELNLSSLELGDSALYFCASSGRGDTDTLYFGPGTRLTVL.

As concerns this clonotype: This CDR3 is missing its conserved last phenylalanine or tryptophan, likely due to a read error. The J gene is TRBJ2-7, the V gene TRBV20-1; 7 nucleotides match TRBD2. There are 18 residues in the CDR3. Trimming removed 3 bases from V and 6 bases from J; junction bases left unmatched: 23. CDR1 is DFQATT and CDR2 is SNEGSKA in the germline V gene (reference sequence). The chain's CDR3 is CSARIAGLPREEGGEQYS. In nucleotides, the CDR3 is TGCAGTGCTAGGATCGCGGGCCTACCCCGGGAGGAAGGAGGCGAGCAGTACTCC.

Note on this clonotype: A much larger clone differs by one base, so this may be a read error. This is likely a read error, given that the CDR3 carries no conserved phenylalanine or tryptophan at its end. Written as DNA, the CDR3 is TGTGCCACCAGCAGTGTTTATAACGCAGATACGCAGTATTCT. Its protein product is CATSSVYNADTQYS. The V gene is TRBV15, the J gene TRBJ2-3, with D unclear. CDR3 length: 14 residues. Trimming took 3 bases from V and 4 from J, leaving 11 bases between them. The germline CDR1 and CDR2 sequences are LNHNV and YYDKDF (reference sequence).

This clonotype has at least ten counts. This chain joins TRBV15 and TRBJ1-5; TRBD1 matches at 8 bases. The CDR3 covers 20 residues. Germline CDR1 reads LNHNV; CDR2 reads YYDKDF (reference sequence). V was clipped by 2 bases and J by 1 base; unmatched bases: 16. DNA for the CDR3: TGTGCCACCAGCAGAACGGGACAGGCTCAATCCCCGAGCAGCAATCAGCCCCAGCATTTT. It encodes CATSRTGQAQSPSSNQPQHF. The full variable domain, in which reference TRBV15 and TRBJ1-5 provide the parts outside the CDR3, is DAMVIQNPRYQVTQFGKPVTLSCSQTLNHNVMYWYQQKSSQAPKLLFHYYDKDFNNEADTPDNFQSRRPNTSFCFLDIRSPGLGDTAMYLCATSRTGQAQSPSSNQPQHFGDGTRLSIL.